In this sample, the clone carrying this TCR beta chain turned up a few times. Its target is unknown. This specimen comes from a study of cytomegalovirus exposure and HLA in healthy donors. Study outcomes and limitations: Three chains tied to CMV proved CMV antigen-specific in vitro. In an earlier analysis, about 87% or about 30%: the productive usage of most TCR beta V segments. A missense DCLRE1C variant was associated with V- and J-gene trimming of TCR beta chains in a later analysis, and an independent cohort replicated the association. The majority of CMV-associated TCR beta chains were reported as apparently HLA-restricted in a later analysis.

Primers: 60 Vbeta forward and 13 Jbeta reverse. This table comes from immunoSEQ multiplex PCR, and its TCRdb copy is limited to in-frame clones, with some not included. The table shows about 130,000 clones, with 78% occurring only once. Sequenced: PBMCs. This receptor was obtained from a man in his forties in good health and CMV-seronegative.

The CDR3 DNA sequence: TGTGCCAGCAGCTTTGCTAGCGGGGGGGCCGGAATGGAGACCCAGTACTTC. Translated, it gives CASSFASGGAGMETQYF. The V and J genes are TRBV7-9 and TRBJ2-5, with 12 bases matching TRBD2. Germline CDR1 is SEHNR and CDR2 is FQNEAQ (reference sequence). This CDR3 is built from 17 residues. With 3 bases clipped from V and 5 bases from J, the junction kept 10 bases outside the gene matches.